Each of the 2 T cell receptor beta chains below was sequenced from the same sample in a study of blood T cell repertoires in COVID-19. Assay: immunoSEQ multiplex PCR; the TCRdb copy retains only in-frame clones and omits some. The data contain fewer than 500,000 clones, 80% to 90% of them singletons. Sequencing used peripheral blood. These receptors all come from a woman aged 30 to 39 with active or convalescent COVID-19.

V is TRBV7-9 and J is TRBJ2-2; 8 nucleotides align to TRBD1. J was trimmed by 5 bases and V by 3 bases; bases with no gene match: 8. CDR3 size: 16 residues. Germline V gene sequence: CDR1 SEHNR, CDR2 FQNEAQ (reference sequence). The CDR3 coding sequence is TGTGCCAGCAGCTTCCGGGACAGGAGAGGGACCGGGGAGCTGTTTTTT. Residues: CASSFRDRRGTGELFF.

The chain employs TRBV18 and TRBJ2-3; 9 nucleotides line up with TRBD2. Per the germline V gene, CDR1 is KGHSH and CDR2 is LQKENI. The ends lost 1 base at V and 4 bases at J; junction bases unmatched: 6. The CDR3 is made up of 16 amino acids. This CDR3 is CASSPLGGGDSDTQYF. The DNA of the CDR3 is TGTGCCAGCTCACCACTTGGCGGGGGGGACTCAGATACGCAGTATTTT.